The 4 T cell receptor beta chains below were found in one sample sequenced in a study of T cells in Graves' hyperthyroidism and ophthalmopathy (dated by TCRdb to the late 2010s). Libraries were constructed by multiplex PCR. TCRdb lists the instrument as Illumina HiSeq 2000. The TCR beta CDR3 regions were amplified from the RNA transcripts. The first round of RT-PCR for the TCR CDR3 was performed with the HTBI primer set and the Qiagen OneStep RT-PCR kit. TCRdb's own reprocessing of the public reads used fastp at Q25 and MiXCR and kept productive beta chains. Rows with one shared CDR3 protein collapse into an entry with the most common genes and DNA. The sample data list approximately 600,000 distinct CDR3 sequences, and about 20% of these were observed just once. Under 35% of the sample is taken by the ten largest. Sample: blood. The receptors were sampled from a young man with Graves' ophthalmopathy.

The rearrangement joins TRBV5-5 to TRBJ2-7; maybe TRBD2 (6 bases). Germline V gene sequence: CDR1 SGHKS, CDR2 YYEKEE (reference sequence). V was clipped by 4 bases and J by 7 bases, with 24 bases between them. The length of the CDR3 is 16 residues. The chain's CDR3 is CASSPAWGESSYEQYF. The CDR3 DNA is TGTGCCAGCAGCCCAGCTTGGGGGGAGTCGTCGTATGAGCAGTACTTC.

This sequence joins TRBV4-2 and TRBJ1-2; no definite D call. The CDR3 has 15 residues. The germline V and J ends were trimmed by 1 base and 4 bases, with 13 bases remaining between them. Germline V gene sequence: CDR1 LGHNA, CDR2 YNFKEQ. Here the CDR3 reads CASSQAGSRLYGYTF. CDR3 DNA sequence: TGTGCCAGCAGCCAAGCGGGCAGCCGACTCTATGGCTACACCTTC.

There are a few counts of this clonotype. The chain joins TRBV5-1 to TRBJ2-7, with 7 bases fitting TRBD2. The CDR3 length is 15 residues. Trimming took 0 bases from V and 1 from J; bases not matched to a gene: 4. Germline V gene lookup returns CDR1 SGHRS and CDR2 YFSETQ. The chain's CDR3 is CASSLGGLGSYEQYF. The CDR3 nucleotides are TGCGCCAGCAGCTTGGGAGGACTAGGATCCTACGAGCAGTACTTC.

This clonotype was seen only a few times. The chain is built from TRBV27 and TRBJ2-7; 7 positions agree with TRBD1. V trimming: 4 bases; J trimming: 2 bases; junction bases outside the gene matches: 5. The CDR3 is made up of 14 amino acids. The germline CDR1 and CDR2 sequences are MNHEY and SMNVEV (reference sequence). CDR3 sequence (DNA): TGTGCCAGCAGTTCCCTCGGGACAGCCTACGAGCAGTACTTC. Protein: CASSSLGTAYEQYF.